Listed below are T cell receptor beta chains from one sample, sequenced in a study of blood T cell repertoires in COVID-19. Here immunoSEQ multiplex PCR was the method, and the copy in TCRdb shows in-frame clones only, minus some. The sample holds about 210,000 clones; 70% to 90% are singletons and the top ten take 3%. Sequenced sample: peripheral blood. Receptors were obtained from a man aged 55 to 70 with acute or convalescent COVID-19. Both conserved end residues are part of each CDR3. D genes are given only for firm matches. The size field is filled for only some rows; it gives once, few, many or a size class.

size: once
J: TRBJ1-6
D: NA
V: TRBV27
DNA: TGTGCCAGCAGTTTAGGGCCGCTGGATTCACCCCTCCACTTT
CDR3: CASSLGPLDSPLHF

size: NA
J: TRBJ2-5
D: NA
V: TRBV12-3/TRBV12-4
DNA: TGTGCCAGTCGGGGTGGGGGGACAGAGACCCAGTACTTC
CDR3: CASRGGGTETQYF

size: NA
J: TRBJ2-6
D: NA
V: TRBV19
DNA: TGTGCCAGTAGTATCGGGGGGCAGGCAGCCGGGGCCAACGTCCTGACTTTC
CDR3: CASSIGGQAAGANVLTF

size: NA
J: TRBJ1-1
D: NA
V: TRBV14
DNA: TGTGCCAGCAGCGCATACATGAACACTGAAGCTTTCTTT
CDR3: CASSAYMNTEAFF

size: NA
J: TRBJ1-6
D: NA
V: TRBV30
DNA: TGTGCCTGGAGTGTACGGAGGCAGGGGACGAGCTCCTATAATTCACCCCTCCACTTT
CDR3: CAWSVRRQGTSSYNSPLHF

size: NA
J: TRBJ1-6
D: TRBD1
V: TRBV5-1
DNA: TGCGCCAGCAGCTTAGGACAGGGGGCGCCTAATTCACCCCTCCACTTT
CDR3: CASSLGQGAPNSPLHF

size: once
J: TRBJ1-3
D: NA
V: TRBV18
DNA: TGTGCCAGCTCACCAAGGACAAACTCTGGAAACACCATATATTTT
CDR3: CASSPRTNSGNTIYF

size: NA
J: TRBJ1-4
D: TRBD1
V: TRBV5-6
DNA: TGTGCCAGCAGCTTCACCCAGGGGGCGGGGGAAAAACTGTTTTTT
CDR3: CASSFTQGAGEKLFF

size: NA
J: TRBJ2-3
D: TRBD2
V: TRBV7-6
DNA: TGTGCCAGCAGCTTAGGAACTAGCGGGGGGGCCGGCACAGATACGCAGTATTTT
CDR3: CASSLGTSGGAGTDTQYF

size: once
J: TRBJ2-6
D: NA
V: TRBV9
DNA: TGTGCCAGCAGCGTCCTAAAAAGCTCTGGGGCCAACGTCCTGACTTTC
CDR3: CASSVLKSSGANVLTF

size: NA
J: TRBJ2-5
D: TRBD1
V: TRBV7-3
DNA: TGTGCCAGCAGCGGACAGGTCCAAGAGACCCAGTACTTC
CDR3: CASSGQVQETQYF

size: NA
J: TRBJ2-7
D: TRBD1
V: TRBV6-4
DNA: TGTGCCAGCAGGGCAGAGGTGGAGACAGGGGGTTACGAGCAGTACTTC
CDR3: CASRAEVETGGYEQYF

size: NA
J: TRBJ2-1
D: TRBD2
V: TRBV6-4
DNA: TGTGCCAGCAGTGACTCCGGGGGGGGCCCGCAGTTCTTC
CDR3: CASSDSGGGPQFF

size: NA
J: TRBJ1-2
D: NA
V: TRBV6-5
DNA: TGTGCCAGTTCGTACGGGGAGGGGAACTATGGCTACACCTTC
CDR3: CASSYGEGNYGYTF

size: NA
J: TRBJ1-4
D: NA
V: TRBV5-8
DNA: TGTGCCAGCAGCTTTGGGCAGGGTGGCGAAAAACTGTTTTTT
CDR3: CASSFGQGGEKLFF

size: once
J: TRBJ1-5
D: TRBD1
V: TRBV19
DNA: TGTGCCAGTAGTAAGAACGACAGGGGCGGAGGTCAGCCCCAGCATTTT
CDR3: CASSKNDRGGGQPQHF

size: NA
J: TRBJ1-6
D: NA
V: TRBV6-6
DNA: TGTGCCAGCTGGGCAGGGGACTCCTATAATTCACCCCTCCACTTT
CDR3: CASWAGDSYNSPLHF

size: NA
J: TRBJ2-7
D: NA
V: TRBV3-1/TRBV3-2
DNA: TGTGCCAGCAGCCAAGGACGGAGCTCCTACGAGCAGTACTTC
CDR3: CASSQGRSSYEQYF

size: NA
J: TRBJ2-7
D: TRBD1
V: TRBV6-2/TRBV6-3
DNA: TGTGCCAGCAGTTACAGTTCGGGACAGGATGTCTCCTACGAGCAGTACTTC
CDR3: CASSYSSGQDVSYEQYF

size: NA
J: TRBJ1-1
D: NA
V: TRBV12-3/TRBV12-4
DNA: TGTGCCAGCAGGTACTGGAACACTGAAGCTTTCTTT
CDR3: CASRYWNTEAFF

size: few
J: TRBJ2-6
D: NA
V: TRBV9
DNA: TGTGCCAGCAGCGGGGCCTCTGGGGCCAACGTCCTGACTTTC
CDR3: CASSGASGANVLTF

size: NA
J: TRBJ2-1
D: TRBD2
V: TRBV5-6
DNA: TGTGCCAGCAGCTTCCCAGCGGGGGGGCCTGACAATGAGCAGTTCTTC
CDR3: CASSFPAGGPDNEQFF

size: NA
J: TRBJ2-3
D: NA
V: TRBV10-1
DNA: TGCGCCAGCAGTGAACGAGGGGGAAGGACAGATACGCAGTATTTT
CDR3: CASSERGGRTDTQYF

size: NA
J: TRBJ2-3
D: TRBD1
V: TRBV9
DNA: TGTGCCAGCAGCACCATGACAGGGAGAGGTACGCAGTATTTT
CDR3: CASSTMTGRGTQYF

size: NA
J: TRBJ1-2
D: NA
V: TRBV28
DNA: TGTGCCAGCAGTCCCACCGGCAGGGTGCATGGCTACACCTTC
CDR3: CASSPTGRVHGYTF

size: NA
J: TRBJ2-4
D: NA
V: TRBV19
DNA: TGTGCCAGTAGTCCCAAATCCGGGGGAAACATTCAGTACTTC
CDR3: CASSPKSGGNIQYF

size: NA
J: TRBJ1-5
D: TRBD1
V: TRBV19
DNA: TGTGCCAGTAGTCCCGCGGGACAGAAAAATCAGCCCCAGCATTTT
CDR3: CASSPAGQKNQPQHF

size: NA
J: TRBJ1-4
D: NA
V: TRBV18
DNA: TGTGCCAGCTCACCCATGGAGAGTGGGAATGAAAAACTGTTTTTT
CDR3: CASSPMESGNEKLFF

size: NA
J: TRBJ2-7
D: NA
V: TRBV29-1
DNA: TGCAGCGTTCGTACAAGCTCCTACGAGCAGTACTTC
CDR3: CSVRTSSYEQYF

size: NA
J: TRBJ2-2
D: NA
V: TRBV3-1/TRBV3-2
DNA: TGTGCCAGCAGCCAAGGCACCGCGTTCGGGAACACCGGGGAGCTGTTTTTT
CDR3: CASSQGTAFGNTGELFF

size: once
J: TRBJ1-3
D: TRBD1
V: TRBV7-9
DNA: TGTGCCAGCAGCTTAGTACAGGGGAACACCATATATTTT
CDR3: CASSLVQGNTIYF

size: NA
J: TRBJ2-2
D: TRBD1
V: TRBV2
DNA: TGTGCCAGCAGTCGACAGGGGATCGGCGGCCTCGGGGAGCTGTTTTTT
CDR3: CASSRQGIGGLGELFF

size: NA
J: TRBJ2-3
D: TRBD2
V: TRBV9
DNA: TGTGCCAGCAGCCTAACTAGCGGGGGTCGTATCGATACGCAGTATTTT
CDR3: CASSLTSGGRIDTQYF

size: NA
J: TRBJ1-2
D: NA
V: TRBV19
DNA: TGTGCCAGTAGTGCCCACAGGGCCTCCTATGGCTACACCTTC
CDR3: CASSAHRASYGYTF

size: NA
J: TRBJ1-4
D: TRBD1
V: TRBV19
DNA: TGTGCCAGTAGTCGAAGGACAGGAAATAATGAAAAACTGTTTTTT
CDR3: CASSRRTGNNEKLFF